Shown below are 18 T cell receptor beta chains from a single sample sequenced in a study of Graves' ophthalmopathy and Graves' hyperthyroidism. Amplification of the TCR beta CDR3 regions used RNA transcripts (as template). HTBI-primed first-round RT-PCR preceded second-round multiplex PCR. TCRdb reanalysed the multiplex PCR reads using MiXCR and keeps one entry per CDR3 protein. The sample includes about 620,000 distinct CDR3 sequences, around a fifth of them seen just once. Specimen: peripheral blood. These receptors originate from a woman in her late teens or twenties with stable Graves' hyperthyroidism. Some clones in this sample may be carry-over from other donors' samples.

This clonotype occurred a few times. This rearrangement joins TRBV18 to TRBJ1-2, with D possibly matching TRBD1 (5 bases). Germline CDR1 is KGHSH and CDR2 is LQKENI. V was shortened by 2 bases and J by 5 bases, with 21 bases between the two germline ends. The CDR3 length is 17 residues. As DNA, the CDR3 is TGTGCCAGCTCACCATCCCCGACCGGGACGACCGTATATGGCTACACCTTC. Protein: CASSPSPTGTTVYGYTF.

The V and J genes are TRBV27 and TRBJ2-4; 11 nucleotides line up with TRBD2. Germline CDR1 MNHEY, CDR2 SMNVEV (reference sequence). V lost 4 bases to trimming and J lost 6 bases; unmatched junction nucleotides: 2. CDR3 length: 14 amino acids. The CDR3 spells CASSSLAGGNIQYF. The CDR3 DNA sequence: TGTGCCAGCAGTTCCCTAGCGGGAGGAAACATTCAGTACTTC.

This clonotype has ten or more counts. The chain carries TRBV6-1 and TRBJ1-1, with D maybe TRBD1 (5 bases). Germline lookup yields CDR1 MNHNS and CDR2 SASEGT. This CDR3 is built from 16 residues. The V and J ends lost 6 bases and 0 bases respectively, with 17 bases between them. The CDR3, as DNA: TGTGCCAGCAGACCGCAGGGTGAGAGGATGAACACTGAAGCTTTCTTT. Amino acid sequence: CASRPQGERMNTEAFF.

There are many counts of this clonotype. This sequence joins TRBV12-5 and TRBJ1-6; possible D gene TRBD1, 5 bases. V lost 0 bases and J 8 bases, leaving 11 bases between the germline ends. Germline CDR1 reads LGHNT; CDR2 reads FRNRAP. This CDR3 has 15 residues. The DNA for the CDR3 is TGTGCTAGTGGTTTGGTAGGGGCGGGCGATTCACCCCTCCACTTT. Encoded protein: CASGLVGAGDSPLHF.

Concerning this clonotype itself: A much bigger clone sits one base away, suggesting this may be a read error. The chain joins TRBV11-2 to TRBJ1-3; D remains unclear. Per the germline V gene, CDR1 is SGHAT and CDR2 is FQNNGV. Trimming stripped 5 bases from V and 0 bases from J, with 14 bases between. The CDR3 extends over 16 amino acids. As DNA, the CDR3 is TGTGCCAGCAGCCTCGGAGGCACCCTCTCTGGAAACACCATATATTTT. Amino acid sequence: CASSLGGTLSGNTIYF.

This clonotype was counted a few times. The J gene is TRBJ1-1, the V gene TRBV5-1, with no clear D. The V and J ends lost 0 bases and 5 bases respectively, with 11 bases between them. This CDR3 comprises 14 residues. The germline V gene has CDR1 SGHRS and CDR2 YFSETQ. The CDR3 DNA reads as TGCGCCAGCAGCTTGGGAGTGGTAGGGACTGAAGCTTTCTTT. Translation: CASSLGVVGTEAFF.

In its sample, this clonotype was seen once. In this CDR3 the conserved last residue, phenylalanine or tryptophan, is missing, so a read error is likely. This chain uses TRBV7-2 with TRBJ1-2; weak D call: TRBD1 (5 bases). This CDR3 spans 13 amino acids. The V and J ends lost 1 base and 8 bases respectively, with 11 bases between them. Germline CDR1 and CDR2: SGHTA and FQGNSA. This chain's CDR3 is CASSLDQGWGYTV. CDR3 nucleotides: TGTGCCAGCAGCTTAGATCAGGGTTGGGGCTACACCGTG.

The sample holds many counts of this clonotype. This chain joins TRBV9 and TRBJ1-1, with a tentative D call TRBD1 (6 bases). This CDR3 comprises 15 residues. V lost 0 bases to trimming and J lost 3 bases, with 12 bases between them. CDR1 SGDLS and CDR2 YYNGEE come from the germline V gene. Here the CDR3 DNA reads TGTGCCAGCAGCGTAGTGGGGGCGGCGTACACTGAAGCTTTCTTT. This translates into CASSVVGAAYTEAFF.

This clonotype was counted at least ten times. This clone may be a read error of a much larger clone one base away. The chain combines TRBV12-3 or TRBV12-4 with TRBJ1-2; perhaps TRBD1 as D (6 bases). This CDR3 region has 16 residues. V lost 11 bases and J 7 bases, leaving 29 bases between the germline ends. The CDR3 spells CARTLQGGGVFFGYTF. DNA of the CDR3: TGTGCCCGCACTTTACAGGGCGGGGGAGTGTTCTTTGGCTACACCTTC.

This clonotype has a count of ten or more. The V gene is TRBV7-2, the J gene TRBJ1-5, with D maybe TRBD1 (6 bases). V lost 5 bases to trimming and J lost 1 base, with 15 bases between them. The CDR3 is made up of 16 amino acids. CDR1 SGHTA and CDR2 FQGNSA come from the germline V gene. CDR3 in DNA: TGTGCCAGCAGCGCCGGACAGTTCGGGAGCAATCAGCCCCAGCATTTT. Its translation: CASSAGQFGSNQPQHF.

This clonotype was counted between two and nine times. The J gene is TRBJ2-7, the V gene TRBV6-1; 9 bases align to TRBD1. Trimming at V came to 6 bases and at J to 5 bases, leaving 11 bases not matched to a gene. CDR3 length: 15 residues. Germline loops: CDR1 MNHNS, CDR2 SASEGT. CDR3 bases: TGTGCCAGCAGACGTCGGACAGGGGATGTGGACGAGCAGTACTTC. Translating gives CASRRRTGDVDEQYF.

This clonotype was detected only a few times. The chain carries TRBV19 and TRBJ2-7, with 8 bases lining up with TRBD2. Germline CDR1 reads LNHDA; CDR2 reads SQIVND (reference sequence). This CDR3 has 15 amino acids. V lost 6 bases, J lost 0 bases, and 7 bases stayed unmatched. CDR3 nucleotide sequence: TGTGCCAGTAGCGCGGGGGGCTCATTCTCCTACGAGCAGTACTTC. This sequence encodes CASSAGGSFSYEQYF.

The J gene is TRBJ1-5, the V gene TRBV27; unclear D gene. The CDR3 has 14 amino acids. CDR1 is MNHEY and CDR2 is SMNVEV in the germline V gene (reference sequence). V was trimmed by 2 bases and J by 1 base, leaving 6 bases between them. The chain's CDR3 is CASSLVASNQPQHF. The CDR3 DNA sequence: TGTGCCAGCAGTTTAGTGGCCAGCAATCAGCCCCAGCATTTT.

Ten or more counts support this clonotype. The rearrangement uses TRBV12-3 or TRBV12-4 and TRBJ1-5; D gene uncertain. This CDR3 has 13 amino acids. V was pared by 3 bases and J by 6 bases, with 9 bases between. Written as DNA, the CDR3 is TGTGCCAGCAGTTTGACCCGCACTCAGCCCCAGCATTTT. Translation: CASSLTRTQPQHF.

This clonotype was detected many times. This rearrangement joins TRBV6-5 to TRBJ1-1, with D unresolved. V lost 0 bases to trimming and J lost 5 bases, with 16 bases between them. CDR1 MNHEY and CDR2 SVGAGI come from the germline V gene. This CDR3 is built from 16 residues. CDR3 nucleotide sequence: TGTGCCAGCAGTTACTCAATCAATGGAGGGAAGACTGAAGCTTTCTTT. Translation gives CASSYSINGGKTEAFF.

In its sample, this clonotype was seen many times. The V call is TRBV5-1, the J call TRBJ2-7; maybe TRBD2 (6 bases). V dropped 3 bases and J dropped 2 bases, with 12 bases sitting between them. CDR3 length equals 14 residues. CDR1 and CDR2 from the germline V gene are SGHRS and YFSETQ. The CDR3 region is CASSSGGNTYEQYF. CDR3 nucleotides: TGCGCCAGCAGCTCTGGGGGGAATACCTACGAGCAGTACTTC.

This clonotype was observed many times. The CDR3 here is CASSQVDRGRAYEQYF. For the CDR3, the DNA is TGCGCCAGCAGCCAAGTGGATAGGGGGAGGGCCTACGAGCAGTACTTC. The chain combines TRBV4-1 with TRBJ2-7, with D perhaps matching TRBD2 (7 bases). V shed 1 base and J shed 2 bases, with 15 bases lying between them. This CDR3 region has 16 residues. Germline V lookup: CDR1 MGHRA, CDR2 YSYEKL.

This clonotype was seen at least ten times. The chain couples TRBV2 to TRBJ2-7, with D tentatively TRBD1 (6 bases). The V end lost 7 bases, the J end lost 2 bases, and 15 bases lay between the germline ends. Germline V CDR1 and CDR2: SNHLY, FYNNEI. The CDR3 is 14 residues long. The CDR3 sequence is CASTRQGTTYEQYF. CDR3 DNA sequence: TGTGCCAGCACCAGGCAGGGGACAACCTACGAGCAGTACTTC.